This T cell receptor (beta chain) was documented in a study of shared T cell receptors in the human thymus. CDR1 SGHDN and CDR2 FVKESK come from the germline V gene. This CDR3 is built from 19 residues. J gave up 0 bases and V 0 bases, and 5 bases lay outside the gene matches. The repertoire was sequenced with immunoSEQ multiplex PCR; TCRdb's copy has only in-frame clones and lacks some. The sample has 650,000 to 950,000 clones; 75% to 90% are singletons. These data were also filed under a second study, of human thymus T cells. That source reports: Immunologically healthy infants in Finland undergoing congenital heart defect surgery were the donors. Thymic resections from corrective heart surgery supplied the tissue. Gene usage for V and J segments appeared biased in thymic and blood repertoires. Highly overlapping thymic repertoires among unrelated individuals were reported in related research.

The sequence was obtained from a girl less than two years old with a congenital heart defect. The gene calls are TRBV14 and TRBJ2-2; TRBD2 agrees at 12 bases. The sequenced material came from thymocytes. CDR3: CASSQDRLAGDTNTGELFF. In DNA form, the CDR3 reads TGTGCCAGCAGCCAAGATCGACTAGCGGGGGATACGAACACCGGGGAGCTGTTTTTT.